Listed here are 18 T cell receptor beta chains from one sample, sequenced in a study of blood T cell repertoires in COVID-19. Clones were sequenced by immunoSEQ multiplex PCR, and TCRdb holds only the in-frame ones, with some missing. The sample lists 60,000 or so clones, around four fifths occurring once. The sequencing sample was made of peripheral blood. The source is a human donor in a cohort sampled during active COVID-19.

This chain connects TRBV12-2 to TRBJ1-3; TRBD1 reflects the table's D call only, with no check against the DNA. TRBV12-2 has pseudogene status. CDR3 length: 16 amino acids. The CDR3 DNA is TGTGCAAGTCGCTTAGCTACAGGGTATTCTGGAAACACCATATATTTT. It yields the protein CASRLATGYSGNTIYF.

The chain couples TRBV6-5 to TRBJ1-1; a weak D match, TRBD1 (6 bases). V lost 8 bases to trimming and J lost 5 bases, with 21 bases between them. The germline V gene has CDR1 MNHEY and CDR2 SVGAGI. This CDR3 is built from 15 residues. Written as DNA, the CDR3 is TGTGCCAGCGCAACTGGGGGGGCCCCAGGGACTGAAGCTTTCTTT. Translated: CASATGGAPGTEAFF.

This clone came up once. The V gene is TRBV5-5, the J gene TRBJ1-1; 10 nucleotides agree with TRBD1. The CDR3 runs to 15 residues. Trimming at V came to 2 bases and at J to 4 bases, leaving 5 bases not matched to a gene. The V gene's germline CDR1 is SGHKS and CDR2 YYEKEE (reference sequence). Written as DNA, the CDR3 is TGTGCCAGCAGCTTCTGGGACAGGGGTGGCACTGAAGCTTTCTTT. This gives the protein CASSFWDRGGTEAFF. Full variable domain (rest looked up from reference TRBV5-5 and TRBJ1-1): DAGVTQSPTHLIKTRGQQVTLRCSPISGHKSVSWYQQVLGQGPQFIFQYYEKEERGRGNFPDRFSARQFPNYSSELNVNALLLGDSALYLCASSFWDRGGTEAFFGQGTRLTVV.

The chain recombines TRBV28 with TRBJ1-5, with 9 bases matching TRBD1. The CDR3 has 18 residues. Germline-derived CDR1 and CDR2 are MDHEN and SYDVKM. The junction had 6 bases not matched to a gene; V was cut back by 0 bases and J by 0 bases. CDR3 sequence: CASSLWTGGGYSNQPQHF. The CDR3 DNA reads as TGTGCCAGCAGTTTATGGACAGGGGGGGGTTATAGCAATCAGCCCCAGCATTTT.

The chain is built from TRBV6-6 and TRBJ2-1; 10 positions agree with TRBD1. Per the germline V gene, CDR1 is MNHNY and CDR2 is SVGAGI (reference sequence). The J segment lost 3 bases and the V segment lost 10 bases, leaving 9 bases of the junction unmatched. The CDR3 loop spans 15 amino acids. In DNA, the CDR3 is TGTGCCACCCTAGGGGGGACAGGGGACTACAATGAGCAGTTCTTC. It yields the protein CATLGGTGDYNEQFF.

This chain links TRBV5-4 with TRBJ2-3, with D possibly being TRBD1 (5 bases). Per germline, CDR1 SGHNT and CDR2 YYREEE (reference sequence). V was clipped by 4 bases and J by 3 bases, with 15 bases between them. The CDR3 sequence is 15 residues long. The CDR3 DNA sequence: TGTGCCAGCAGCCCATCACCCCAGGGTACAGATACGCAGTATTTT. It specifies CASSPSPQGTDTQYF.

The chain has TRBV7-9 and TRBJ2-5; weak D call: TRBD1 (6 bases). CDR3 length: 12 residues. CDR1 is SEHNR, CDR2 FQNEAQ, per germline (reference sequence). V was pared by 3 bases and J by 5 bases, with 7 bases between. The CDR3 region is CASSFRGETQYF. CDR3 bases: TGTGCCAGCAGCTTCAGGGGTGAGACCCAGTACTTC.

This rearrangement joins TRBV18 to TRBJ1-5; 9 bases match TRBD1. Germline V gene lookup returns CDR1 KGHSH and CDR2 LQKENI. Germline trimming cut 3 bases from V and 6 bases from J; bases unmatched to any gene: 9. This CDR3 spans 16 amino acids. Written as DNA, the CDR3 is TGTGCCAGCTCACCGGGGACACAGGGGGCTACTCAGCCCCAGCATTTT. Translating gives CASSPGTQGATQPQHF. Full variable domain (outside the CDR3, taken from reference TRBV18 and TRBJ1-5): NAGVMQNPRHLVRRRGQEARLRCSPMKGHSHVYWYRQLPEEGLKFMVYLQKENIIDESGMPKERFSAEFPKEGPSILRIQQVVRGDSAAYFCASSPGTQGATQPQHFGDGTRLSIL.

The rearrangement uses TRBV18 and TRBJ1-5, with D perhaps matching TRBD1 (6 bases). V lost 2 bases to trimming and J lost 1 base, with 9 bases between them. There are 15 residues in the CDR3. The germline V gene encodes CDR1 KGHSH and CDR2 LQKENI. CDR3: CASSPTGYSNQPQHF. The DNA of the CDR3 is TGTGCCAGCTCACCAACAGGGTACAGCAATCAGCCCCAGCATTTT.

The CDR3 loop is CASSLGRGTQYF. CDR3 coding DNA: TGTGCCAGCAGTTTGGGCCGGGGGACCCAGTACTTC. This rearrangement joins TRBV12-3 or TRBV12-4 to TRBJ2-5, with D perhaps matching TRBD2 (5 bases). V was pared by 3 bases and J by 7 bases, with 9 bases between. CDR3 length equals 12 residues.

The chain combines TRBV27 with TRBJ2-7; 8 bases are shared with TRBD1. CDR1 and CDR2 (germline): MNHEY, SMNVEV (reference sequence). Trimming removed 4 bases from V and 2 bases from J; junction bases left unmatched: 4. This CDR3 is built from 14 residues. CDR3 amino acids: CASSSTGDTYEQYV. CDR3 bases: TGTGCCAGCAGTTCGACAGGGGACACCTACGAGCAGTACGTC.

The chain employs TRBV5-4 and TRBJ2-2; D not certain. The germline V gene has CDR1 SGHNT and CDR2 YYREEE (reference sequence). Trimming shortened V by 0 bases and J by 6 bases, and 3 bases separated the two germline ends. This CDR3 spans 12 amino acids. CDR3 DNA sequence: TGTGCCAGCAGCTTGGCGGCCGGGGAGCTGTTTTTT. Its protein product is CASSLAAGELFF.

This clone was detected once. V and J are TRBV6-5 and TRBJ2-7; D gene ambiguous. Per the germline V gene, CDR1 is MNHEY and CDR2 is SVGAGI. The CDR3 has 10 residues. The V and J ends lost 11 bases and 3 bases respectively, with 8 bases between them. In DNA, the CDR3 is TGTGCCCACGGTGGCTACGAGCAGTACTTC. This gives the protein CAHGGYEQYF.

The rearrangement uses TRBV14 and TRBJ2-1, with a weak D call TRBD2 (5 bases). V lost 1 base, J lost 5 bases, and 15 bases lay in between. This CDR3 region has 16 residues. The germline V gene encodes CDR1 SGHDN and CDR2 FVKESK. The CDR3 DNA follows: TGTGCCAGCAGCCAAGTAGAGGGCTTAGGTAACAATGAGCAGTTCTTC. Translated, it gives CASSQVEGLGNNEQFF.

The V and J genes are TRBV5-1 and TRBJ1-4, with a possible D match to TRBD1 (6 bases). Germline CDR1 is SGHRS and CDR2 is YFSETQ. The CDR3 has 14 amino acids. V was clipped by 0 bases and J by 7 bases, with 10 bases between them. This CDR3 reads CASSLEQGGEKLFF. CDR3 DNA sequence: TGCGCCAGCAGCTTGGAACAGGGTGGTGAAAAACTGTTTTTT.

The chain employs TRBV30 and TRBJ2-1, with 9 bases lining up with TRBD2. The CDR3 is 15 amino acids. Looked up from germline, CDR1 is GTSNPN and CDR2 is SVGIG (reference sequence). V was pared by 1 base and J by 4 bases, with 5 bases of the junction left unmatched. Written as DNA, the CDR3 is TGTGCCTGGAGTGGGGGACTAGCTAAGTACAATGAGCAGTTCTTC. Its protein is CAWSGGLAKYNEQFF.

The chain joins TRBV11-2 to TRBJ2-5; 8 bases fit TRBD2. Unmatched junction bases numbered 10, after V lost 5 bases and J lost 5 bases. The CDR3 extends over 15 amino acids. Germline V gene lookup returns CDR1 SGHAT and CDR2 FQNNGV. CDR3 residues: CASSPGGGMGETQYF. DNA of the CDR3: TGTGCCAGCAGCCCCGGGGGGGGTATGGGGGAGACCCAGTACTTC.

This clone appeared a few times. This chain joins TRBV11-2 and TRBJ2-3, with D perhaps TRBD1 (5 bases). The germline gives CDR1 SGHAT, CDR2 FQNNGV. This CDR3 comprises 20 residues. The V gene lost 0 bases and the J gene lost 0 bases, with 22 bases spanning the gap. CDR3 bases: TGTGCCAGCAGCTTAGATCGAGTTTTAACAGGACCTTCTAGCACAGATACGCAGTATTTT. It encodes CASSLDRVLTGPSSTDTQYF. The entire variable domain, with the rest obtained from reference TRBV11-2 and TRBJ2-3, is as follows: EAGVAQSPRYKIIEKRQSVAFWCNPISGHATLYWYQQILGQGPKLLIQFQNNGVVDDSQLPKDRFSAERLKGVDSTLKIQPAKLEDSAVYLCASSLDRVLTGPSSTDTQYFGPGTRLTVL.